These 2 T cell receptor beta chains originate from one sample sequenced in a study of T cell repertoires in cytomegalovirus infection. From the reads, TCRdb called clonotypes with MiXCR, one entry per CDR3 protein. The sample gives about 300,000 distinct CDR3 sequences, roughly 9.3% of which show up once; 2.5% is in the top ten. The sample was PBMCs. The receptors originated from a human donor in good health (CMV status not recorded). Some clones in this sample may be carry-over from other donors' samples.

There are a few counts of this clonotype. This chain uses TRBV20-1 with TRBJ2-1, with TRBD1 as a possible D gene (6 bases). Per germline, CDR1 DFQATT and CDR2 SNEGSKA (reference sequence). Trimming removed 3 bases from V and 7 bases from J, with 13 bases in between. This CDR3 is built from 13 residues. The CDR3 coding sequence is TGCAGTGCTAGGACGCAGGGGCGGAATGAGCAGTTCTTC. Encoded protein: CSARTQGRNEQFF.

There are many counts of this clonotype. V gene TRBV7-2 combines with J gene TRBJ1-1; TRBD1 might be the D (6 bases). The V gene's germline CDR1 is SGHTA and CDR2 FQGNSA. V was cut by 3 bases and J by 8 bases, with 16 bases left in between. The CDR3 extends over 14 amino acids. The CDR3 reads CASSFTTGKNEAFF. DNA for the CDR3: TGTGCCAGCAGCTTTACTACAGGGAAAAACGAAGCTTTCTTT.